This T cell receptor (beta chain) was recorded in a study of MAIT cells during Salmonella Paratyphi A infection (dated by TCRdb to 2016 to 2017). At the level of the whole study: Adult volunteers aged 18 to 60 ingested a single dose of 1-5x10^3 CFU of S. Paratyphi A strain NVGH308. Ciprofloxacin 500 mg twice daily for 14 days, starting at diagnosis, was given to diagnosed volunteers.

The time point label for this specimen denotes: before S. Paratyphi A challenge (baseline). Using flow cytometry, MAIT cells, defined as Valpha7.2+ CD161+ T cells, were identified and sorted. Over time, circulating MAIT cell TCRbeta repertoires were profiled in about six volunteers who came down with enteric fever following controlled oral challenge with live Salmonella Paratyphi A. Each diagnosed volunteer contributed MAIT cell samples at pre-infection, mid-infection and post-infection timepoints. Enteric fever was diagnosed as Paratyphi A bacteremia and/or persistent fever above 38 °C lasting more than 12 hours. Challenged volunteers were diagnosed with infection sometime between day 4 and day 7 after challenge. Between roughly 5,000 and 11,000 MAIT cells per sample were sorted directly into RNAqueous-Micro lysis buffer for RNA extraction. Lymphoprep gradient centrifugation was used to isolate peripheral blood mononuclear cells from blood samples and leukocyte cones. Cell sorting used a BD FACSAria Fusion or BD FACSAria III sorter.

General conclusions and limits of the study: MAIT TRBV usage was oligoclonal with a preference for TRBV20 and TRBV6, and infection appeared not to change this usage. More expansion or contraction among the top five MAIT clonotypes was shown in diagnosed volunteers than in healthy controls (approximately 0.48 versus 0.14), suggesting infection-driven repertoire reshaping. The space taken up by over-represented MAIT clonotypes dropped significantly from baseline to mid-infection (approximately 0.16 to 0.094), while post-infection showed no significant difference. Although the availability of volunteer samples limited sample sizes, the sizes were judged adequate for detecting differences between groups.

The germline V gene encodes CDR1 SNHLY and CDR2 FYNNEI. V is cut back by 0 bases and J by 3 bases, with 5 bases in the junction unmatched. There are 15 amino acids in the CDR3, from cysteine to phenylalanine inclusive. Only the CDR3 DNA stays, 45 bases, in frame from base 1. As regards this clonotype: Its antigen remains undetermined. Base-call qualities are not available, and no considerably larger clone is one nucleotide away.

Library generation was performed with 5' RACE. TCRbeta was amplified in two rounds of PCR using Phusion High-Fidelity polymerase, and the primers added sample-specific barcodes. To build the TCRbeta libraries, template-switch cDNA synthesis was carried out using SMARTScribe reverse transcriptase along with a TRBC-specific primer. The barcoded samples were pooled and then prepared using the NEBNext Ultra DNA Library Prep Kit for Illumina. Libraries were sequenced on an Illumina MiSeq with the MiSeq reagent kit v2, 300 cycles. On the authors' methods: Jemultiplexer was used to demultiplex reads by barcode, and MiTCR with default parameters handled the alignment. VDJtools filtered out non-functional sequences; clonotypes were defined by amino acid sequence, with frequencies based on assigned sequence reads. In the clonal space homeostasis analysis, clonotypes were binned by frequency as over-represented (0.05-1), large, medium and small. The public reads were reprocessed in TCRdb via fastp at Q25 and MiXCR, keeping in-frame beta chains. Every entry covers one CDR3 protein and lists the most common genes and DNA from its rows. The V and J calls shown here were made by TCRdb, not taken from the authors' results. In this sample the table shows about 1,400 distinct CDR3 sequences, roughly half of which occur a single time. Under 40% of the sample lies in the top ten.

The sequencing used MAIT cells from blood, collected at the first sampling point of the challenge study. Recombination linked TRBV2 to TRBJ2-7; TRBD1 matches 7 bases in the middle. The source is a person aged 18 to 75 who was deliberately infected with Salmonella Paratyphi A in a paratyphoid fever challenge study. The nucleotides are TGTGCCAGCAGTGAAGCAGTAGGGGACAGCTACGAGCAGTACTTC. The translation is CASSEAVGDSYEQYF.